This T cell receptor (beta chain) was identified during a study of T cell responses to AZD1222 COVID-19 vaccine (dated by TCRdb to the early 2020s). Describing the broader study: TCR sequencing was performed for roughly 250 trial participants, of whom about 200 were given two doses of AZD1222 and around 25 were given two doses of MenACWY control vaccine. Trial participants were enrolled by age into subgroups of 18-55, 56-69 and 70-plus years, and around 150, 29 and 61 TCR-sequenced participants, respectively, were included in these subgroups.

CDR1 is given as SNHLY and CDR2 as FYNNEI, both from the germline V gene. V and J are trimmed by 6 bases and 5 bases, and the gene matches miss 10 bases of the junction. The CDR3 holds 15 amino acids from the cysteine to the phenylalanine. Of all the DNA, just the CDR3 is kept, 45 bases in frame from base 1. Of note for this clone: Its binding antigen is unknown. No much larger clone is present one base from it, and per-base qualities are unavailable.

What the work shows at the level of the full study, not this receptor alone: In the small 56-69-year group, the increase in depth fell short of significance, most likely because of low power. Because no samples from the day 14 peak response were available, repertoires could be characterized only after the peak T cell response. Participants were mostly white British, with more females than males. The authors suggested clonal diversity may have been underestimated. Conclusions about previously exposed vaccinees are limited because only a handful of AZD1222 recipients were SARS-CoV-2 seropositive at baseline. Nearly half of unique spike-specific TCRs reportedly recognized epitopes outside regions mutated in the B.1.351 and B.1.1.7 variants. CD4 TCRs associated with the vaccine covered the entire spike protein, and the dominant responses were in regions 160-218 and 743-854. A significant rise in spike-specific TCR breadth and depth was observed after two AZD1222 doses relative to day 0 and relative to MenACWY recipients.

The CDR3 regions of human TCRbeta chains were analyzed by immunosequencing. The original methods were these. Repertoire TCRs were matched against a reference library of SARS-CoV-2-specific TCRs generated with the MIRA antigen-specificity platform. Breadth meant the fraction of unique TCRs that were SARS-CoV-2-associated, whereas depth meant the fraction of total T cells that were SARS-CoV-2-associated. Using the MIRA data, each spike-specific TCR was mapped to the spike region that the TCR reacts to and placed in a CD4 or CD8 class. Log10-transformed breadth and depth values were compared by one-way ANOVA with Sidak's multiple comparisons tests. Held by TCRdb, this immuneACCESS table contains in-frame sequences only and omits some clones. Under half of the omission traces to an unresolved V gene where checked; the cause of the rest is unknown. V and J calls and clone size are given by that table; D and trimming were obtained from the DNA. The table for this sample lists around 78,000 clones; over 80% of them were counted only once. 3.5% to 5% of the sample is in the top ten clones.

Interpreted using the paper, the time point label stands for: baseline before first vaccination. The treatment or condition label here, explained by the study, means: meningococcal conjugate vaccine given as trial control. The vaccinee samples were drawn from two UK trials, COV001 and COV002, one of which was a single-blind randomized controlled phase 2/3 trial testing AZD1222 (ChAdOx1 nCoV-19) in healthy adults. Trial participant PBMC samples were collected at day 0 and day 28 after the second dose for TCRbeta chain sequencing. Sequenced material: peripheral blood, taken on day 0 of MenACWY control vaccination. The TCR sequence derives from an adult in good health. The rearrangement combines TRBV2 with TRBJ2-5; 9 bases in the junction line up with TRBD1. The base sequence is TGTGCCAGCAGGACCACAGGGGGCGCGGGGGAGACCCAGTACTTC. Translated, it gives CASRTTGGAGETQYF.